This entry lists 4 T cell receptor beta chains sequenced from one sample in a study of blood T cell repertoires in COVID-19. The assay was immunoSEQ multiplex PCR, and TCRdb's table has in-frame clones only and misses some. This sample has 150,000 to 200,000 clones, with around 86% found just once. Specimen: peripheral blood. Source of these receptors: a man aged 50 to 59 with active or convalescent COVID-19.

CDR3 sequence reads: CASSYSTQGNSPLHF. The CDR3 DNA follows: TGTGCCAGCAGTTACTCAACTCAGGGGAATTCACCCCTCCACTTT. This chain joins TRBV6-5 and TRBJ1-6; maybe TRBD1 (6 bases). CDR1 is MNHEY, CDR2 SVGAGI, per germline. CDR3 length equals 15 residues. V was pared by 0 bases and J by 7 bases, with 10 bases between.

The rearrangement uses TRBV27 and TRBJ1-1; D call uncertain. V gave up 0 bases and J gave up 1 base, with 12 bases separating them. The V gene's germline CDR1 is MNHEY and CDR2 SMNVEV (reference sequence). The CDR3 has 16 amino acids. The DNA of the CDR3 is TGTGCCAGCAGTTTATCTGTCACAGAGGGGAACACTGAAGCTTTCTTT. Residues: CASSLSVTEGNTEAFF.

In its sample, this clone was seen a few times. The CDR3 DNA reads TGTGCCAGCAGTGGGGGCAGCAGCTCCTACGAGCAGTACTTC. Its translation: CASSGGSSSYEQYF. The V gene is TRBV2, the J gene TRBJ2-7, with a tentative D call TRBD1 (5 bases). Germline V gene lookup returns CDR1 SNHLY and CDR2 FYNNEI. The V and J ends lost 4 bases and 0 bases respectively, with 10 bases between them. This CDR3 has 14 amino acids.

The chain links TRBV21-1 to TRBJ2-1; TRBD2, the table's D call, lacks a check against the DNA. TRBV21-1 is termed a pseudogene. The CDR3 covers 16 residues. The CDR3 DNA reads TGTGCCAGCAGCAAAAGGCAGCTGACTTCCTACAATGAGCAGTTCTTC. Its translation is CASSKRQLTSYNEQFF.